This T cell receptor (beta chain) was sequenced in a study of blood T cell repertoires in COVID-19. Overall study context: Researchers got acute and convalescent COVID-19 samples from the United States, Italy and Spain. The analysed material was cDNA or gDNA that came from T cells, B-cell-depleted T cells, or PBMCs.

Assay used: immunoSEQ multiplex PCR; TCRdb lists only in-frame clones, some missing. The top ten clones hold approximately 1.9% of a sample with hundreds of thousands of clones, 70% to 85% of them seen once. The junction had 0 bases not matched to a gene; V was cut back by 2 bases and J by 2 bases. Per germline, CDR1 KGHSH and CDR2 LQKENI. This CDR3 has 16 amino acids. Specimen: peripheral blood. The chain combines TRBV18 with TRBJ2-1, with 13 bases aligning to TRBD2. The clonotype originates from a woman of 80 years or more with acute or convalescent COVID-19. CDR3 sequence (DNA): TGTGCCAGCTCACCAGGACTAGCGGGAGCCTACAATGAGCAGTTCTTC. As protein: CASSPGLAGAYNEQFF.